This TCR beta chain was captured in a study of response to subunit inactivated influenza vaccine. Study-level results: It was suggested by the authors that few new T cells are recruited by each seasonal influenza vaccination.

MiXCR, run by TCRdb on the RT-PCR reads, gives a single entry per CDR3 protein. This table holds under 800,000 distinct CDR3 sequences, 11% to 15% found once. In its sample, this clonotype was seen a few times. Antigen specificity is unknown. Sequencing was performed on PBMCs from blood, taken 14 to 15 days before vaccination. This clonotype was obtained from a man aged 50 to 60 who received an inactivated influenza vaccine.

CDR3 bases: TGTGCCATCAGTGAAAACCGGGACGGGGGAGGTGGCTACACCTTC. The encoded protein is CAISENRDGGGGYTF. The rearrangement joins TRBV10-3 to TRBJ1-2, with D possibly matching TRBD1 (5 bases). This CDR3 has 15 residues. In germline, CDR1 is ENHRY, CDR2 SYGVKD. Trimming pared 3 bases from V and 7 bases from J, leaving 18 bases between.